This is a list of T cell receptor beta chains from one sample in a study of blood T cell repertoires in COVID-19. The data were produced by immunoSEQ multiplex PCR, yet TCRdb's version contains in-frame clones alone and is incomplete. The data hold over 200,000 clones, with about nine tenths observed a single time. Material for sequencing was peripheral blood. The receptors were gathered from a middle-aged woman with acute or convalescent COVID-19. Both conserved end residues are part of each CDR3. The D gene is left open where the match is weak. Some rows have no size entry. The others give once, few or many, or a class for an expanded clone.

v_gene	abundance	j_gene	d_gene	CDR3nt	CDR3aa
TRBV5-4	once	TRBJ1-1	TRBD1	TGTGCCAGCCTTGAACAGGGGGGCACTGAAGCTTTCTTT	CASLEQGGTEAFF
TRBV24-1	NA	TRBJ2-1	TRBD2	TGTGCCACCAGTGGCAAGACTAGCGGGGGGGCCTACAATGAGCAGTTCTTC	CATSGKTSGGAYNEQFF
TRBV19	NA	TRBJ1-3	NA	TGTGCCAGTAGTCCCTCAGTCCGGAGCTCTGGAAACACCATATATTTT	CASSPSVRSSGNTIYF
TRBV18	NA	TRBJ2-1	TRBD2	TGTGCCAGCTCACCCCCGGCTAGCGGGGGCTATGAGCAGTTCTTC	CASSPPASGGYEQFF
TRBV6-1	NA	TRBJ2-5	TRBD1	TGTGCCAGCAGTGCGAGGGGACAGGGGGGACAAGAGGCCCAGTACTTC	CASSARGQGGQEAQYF
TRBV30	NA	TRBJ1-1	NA	TGTGCCTGGGCAGTCTTGGCAGGGGACACTGAAGCTTTCTTT	CAWAVLAGDTEAFF
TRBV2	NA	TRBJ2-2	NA	TGTGCCAGCAGCCGGGGGTCCCTCCCTACCGGGGAGCTGTTTTTT	CASSRGSLPTGELFF
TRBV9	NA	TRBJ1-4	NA	TGTGCCAGCAGCTCGAGGCCGACCGCGGGGGAAAAACTGTTTTTT	CASSSRPTAGEKLFF
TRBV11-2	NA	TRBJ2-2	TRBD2	TGTGCCAGCAGCTTAAGCGGGGGACGTGGAGCCGGGGAGCTGTTTTTT	CASSLSGGRGAGELFF
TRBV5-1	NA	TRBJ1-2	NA	TGCGCCAGCAGCTTGGAGGGTCCTACAGGTGGCTACACCTTC	CASSLEGPTGGYTF